What follows are 17 T cell receptor beta chains derived from one specimen sequenced in a study of tumor and adjacent non-tumor tissue in lung cancer. RNA was extracted from bulk tissue without any cell sorting. Distant lung tissue was collected more than 3 cm away from the tumor edge. The library came from three nested PCR rounds adapted from ARM-PCR protocols. A single record per CDR3 protein comes from TCRdb applying MiXCR to the multiplex PCR reads. The data contain tens of thousands of distinct CDR3 sequences, roughly two thirds of them singletons. The specimen was distant non-tumor lung tissue. These receptors were taken from a middle-aged woman with non-small cell lung cancer.

Points on this clonotype: It is likely a read error, because the conserved phenylalanine at the end of the CDR3 is missing. This chain joins TRBV28 and TRBJ1-2; tentative D call: TRBD1 (6 bases). Germline CDR1 reads MDHEN; CDR2 reads SYDVKM. The CDR3 extends over 13 amino acids. V shed 11 bases and J shed 2 bases, with 15 bases lying between them. The CDR3 protein is CAGRPQGNYGYTL. CDR3 sequence (DNA): TGTGCCGGCCGTCCCCAGGGGAACTATGGCTACACCCTC.

The chain links TRBV6-1 to TRBJ2-7; possible D gene TRBD2, 5 bases. The CDR3 loop spans 15 amino acids. V was shortened by 10 bases and J by 6 bases, with 25 bases between the two germline ends. Germline CDR1 and CDR2: MNHNS and SASEGT. DNA of the CDR3: TGTGCCATAGGACTGGGTAGAGGCTTTAGCTGCGAGCAGTACTTC. Translation: CAIGLGRGFSCEQYF.

On this clonotype itself: The junction departs from germline at one end; a sequencing error may be responsible. The chain recombines TRBV7-8 with TRBJ1-5; a possible D gene is TRBD1 (6 bases). The CDR3 has 16 amino acids. Germline loops: CDR1 SGHVS, CDR2 FQNEAQ. CDR3 region: CASNRRGAYSNQPQPF. CDR3 DNA sequence: TGTGCCAGCAACCGACGGGGGGCTTATAGCAATCAGCCCCAGCCTTTT.

As regards this clonotype: Germline and junction disagree at one end, which may indicate a read error. The chain couples TRBV11-2 to TRBJ2-3; the D is unclear. From germline, CDR1 is SGHAT and CDR2 FQNNGV. This CDR3 comprises 14 residues. The CDR3 nucleotides read TGTGTCTGCAGCCCTCTAAGCGCGGCAGATACGCACTATTTT. Protein sequence: CVCSPLSAADTHYF.

The chain uses TRBV29-1 and TRBJ2-2; 9 bases are shared with TRBD2. CDR3 size: 14 residues. J gave up 15 bases and V 4 bases, and 15 bases lay outside the gene matches. Germline values: CDR1 SQVTM, CDR2 ANQGSEA. CDR3 residues: CSVVRGGNTGKLFF. The DNA for the CDR3 is TGCAGCGTTGTGCGGGGGGGGAACACCGGGAAGTTGTTTTTT.

The table lists this clonotype with a count of one. Here the CDR3 omits its conserved ending phenylalanine or tryptophan, so a read error is the likely source. The chain links TRBV7-8 to TRBJ2-1, with 14 bases fitting TRBD2. The CDR3 is 16 residues long. Germline V gene sequence: CDR1 SGHVS, CDR2 FQNEAQ. CDR3 sequence: CASSSGLAGEYNEQFS. CDR3 coding DNA: TGTGCAAGCAGCTCGGGACTAGCGGGAGAGTACAATGAGCAGTTCTCC.

This clonotype appeared a few times. This sequence joins TRBV7-2 and TRBJ2-5; perhaps TRBD2 as D (5 bases). The V gene's germline CDR1 is SGHTA and CDR2 FQGNSA. Trimming took 4 bases from V and 4 from J, leaving 16 bases between them. The CDR3 runs 15 residues. CDR3 in DNA: TGTGCCAGCAGCTCCCCCCTGGGTGGGAGAGAGACCCAGTACTTC. Amino acid sequence: CASSSPLGGRETQYF.

As to this clonotype: One base away lies a much larger clone, so this may be a sequencing read error. The J gene is TRBJ2-7, the V gene TRBV20-1, with D unclear. From germline, CDR1 is DFQATT and CDR2 SNEGSKA (reference sequence). There are 11 residues in the CDR3. The CDR3 DNA reads as TGCAGTGCTAAGGCTTCCTACGGGCAGTACTTC. It specifies CSAKASYGQYF.

Many counts were recorded for this clonotype. The rearrangement links TRBV10-1 to TRBJ2-3; the D gene could be TRBD1 or TRBD2 (6 bases each). CDR3 length: 15 residues. Germline V gives CDR1 WNHNN, CDR2 SYGVQD (reference sequence). The ends were cut back, 3 bases at V and 5 bases at J, with 15 bases in the middle. DNA of the CDR3: TGCGCCAGCAGTGATACGGGGGCCGGCGGAGATACGCAGTATTTT. It specifies CASSDTGAGGDTQYF.

This clonotype was seen only a few times. V gene TRBV5-1 combines with J gene TRBJ1-4; possible D gene TRBD1, 5 bases. The V end lost 0 bases, the J end lost 5 bases, and 17 bases lay between the germline ends. Germline CDR1 SGHRS, CDR2 YFSETQ. The length of the CDR3 is 17 residues. The CDR3 protein is CASSLGGDFLNNEKLFF. The CDR3 DNA reads as TGCGCCAGCAGCTTGGGGGGGGATTTCCTCAACAATGAAAAACTGTTTTTT.

As for this clonotype: This may come from a read error, since a much larger clone is one base off. The missing conserved phenylalanine or tryptophan at the end of this CDR3 makes a read error likely. The rearrangement links TRBV28 to TRBJ2-3; D gene unclear. CDR1 is MDHEN and CDR2 is SYDVKM in the germline V gene. The CDR3 is 15 amino acids. Trimming stripped 6 bases from V and 0 bases from J, with 13 bases between. CDR3 loop: CASSFVPPSTDTQYY. For the CDR3, the DNA is TGTGCCAGCAGCTTCGTTCCCCCAAGCACAGATACGCAGTATTAT.

In regard to this clonotype: Without the conserved terminal phenylalanine or tryptophan, this CDR3 likely stems from a read error. The chain uses TRBV11-2 and TRBJ1-3, with a tentative D call TRBD1 (5 bases). CDR3 size: 13 residues. CDR1 is SGHAT and CDR2 is FQNNGV in the germline V gene. For the CDR3, the DNA is TGTGCCAGCAGCTGGGGCTCTGGGAACACCATATATATT. This translates into CASSWGSGNTIYI.

Turning to this clonotype: This likely comes from a read error, as the CDR3 has no conserved phenylalanine or tryptophan at its end. The chain joins TRBV12-3 or TRBV12-4 to TRBJ1-2; D ambiguous. There are 15 residues in the CDR3. As DNA, the CDR3 is TGTGCTAGCATCACTATGGTTACAGTTAACTATGGCTACACCTAC. Its translation: CASITMVTVNYGYTY.

Worth noting for this clonotype: Being one base from a much bigger clone, this may be a read error. The genes are TRBV29-1 and TRBJ2-3; the D is unclear. Trimming left V 6 bases short and J 6 bases short, with 16 bases between. Germline V gene data show CDR1 as SQVTM and CDR2 as ANQGSEA. The CDR3 consists of 13 residues. This CDR3 reads CSVGTTGRDTQYF. CDR3 DNA sequence: TGCAGCGTCGGTACGACTGGCAGGGATACGCAGTATTTT.

This clonotype was observed a handful of times. The chain couples TRBV6-4 to TRBJ2-3, with 9 positions matching TRBD2. The CDR3 has 15 amino acids. The V gene's germline CDR1 is MRHNA and CDR2 SNTAGT. The ends lost 4 bases at V and 1 base at J; junction bases unmatched: 3. This chain's CDR3 is CASSAASGGTDTQYF. In DNA, the CDR3 is TGTGCCAGCAGTGCGGCTAGCGGGGGCACAGATACGCAGTATTTT.

This clonotype was seen ten or more times. Its ends do not fully match the called genes, so a read error is possible. The V gene is TRBV10-3, the J gene TRBJ1-1; tentative D call: TRBD1 (6 bases). The CDR3 runs 16 residues. Germline V CDR1 and CDR2: ENHRY, SYGVKD. The CDR3 DNA follows: TGTGCCATCAGTGAGTCAGGAGGAAGGGGGAACGCTGAAGCTTTCTTT. Amino acid sequence: CAISESGGRGNAEAFF.

This clonotype was seen ten or more times. V gene TRBV6-5 combines with J gene TRBJ2-6; D call uncertain. Germline CDR1 reads MNHEY; CDR2 reads SVGAGI. The CDR3 consists of 15 residues. V gave up 6 bases and J gave up 0 bases, with 9 bases separating them. Here the CDR3 DNA reads TGTGCCAGCAGCCGCGGTCTCTCTGGGGCCAACGTCCTGACTTTC. Residues: CASSRGLSGANVLTF.